The count of the clone carrying this TCR beta chain is one. Antigen unknown. Trimming pared 3 bases from V and 2 bases from J, leaving 8 bases between. This CDR3 is 13 amino acids long. Per germline, CDR1 SQVTM and CDR2 ANQGSEA. Sequencing used immunoSEQ multiplex PCR; TCRdb keeps in-frame clones, though not all of them. Here the sample spans some 40,000 clones, roughly nine tenths being singletons. These data originate in a study of graft-versus-host responses after intestinal transplantation. Study results and caveats: Recipient-marrow GvH clones were detected, some having first appeared in ileum or blood.

The sequence was collected from a human patient who received an intestinal transplant, so some T cells may come from the graft donor. This chain joins TRBV29-1 and TRBJ2-1; tentatively, D is TRBD2 (6 bases). This sample comprised PBMCs, obtained about 270 days after transplant. CDR3 in DNA: TGCAGCGTTGATCCGGGAGCCTACAATGAGCAGTTCTTC. Protein sequence: CSVDPGAYNEQFF.